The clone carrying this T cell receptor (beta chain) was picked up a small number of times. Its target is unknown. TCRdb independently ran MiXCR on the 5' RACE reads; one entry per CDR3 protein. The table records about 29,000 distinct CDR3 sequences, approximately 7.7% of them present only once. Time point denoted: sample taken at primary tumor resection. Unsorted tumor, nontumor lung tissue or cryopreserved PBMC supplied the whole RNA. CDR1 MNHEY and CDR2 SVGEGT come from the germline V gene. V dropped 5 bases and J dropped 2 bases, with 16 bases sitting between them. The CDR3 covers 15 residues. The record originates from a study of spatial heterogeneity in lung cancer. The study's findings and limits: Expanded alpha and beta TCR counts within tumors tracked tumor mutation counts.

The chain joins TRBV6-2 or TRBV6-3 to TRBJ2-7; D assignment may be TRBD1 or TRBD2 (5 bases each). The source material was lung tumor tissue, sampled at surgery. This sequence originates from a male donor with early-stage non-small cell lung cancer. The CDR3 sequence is CASSTPSRGAYEQYF. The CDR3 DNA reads TGTGCCAGCAGTACCCCCTCTCGGGGCGCCTACGAGCAGTACTTC.